This passage covers 29 T cell receptor beta chains from one sample sequenced in a study of T cells in Graves' hyperthyroidism and ophthalmopathy. Using RNA transcripts as the source, TCR beta CDR3 regions were amplified. HTBI primers were used for first-round RT-PCR of the TCR CDR3. TCRdb re-analysed the multiplex PCR reads in MiXCR, keeping a single row per CDR3 protein. This sample has fewer than 500,000 distinct CDR3 sequences, with approximately 14% found just once. Sequencing was performed on blood. The receptor set was obtained from a man aged 18 to 35 with Graves' ophthalmopathy.

The V and J genes are TRBV14 and TRBJ2-3, with D unclear. Germline V lookup: CDR1 SGHDN, CDR2 FVKESK. CDR3 length: 13 residues. V lost 0 bases and J 7 bases, leaving 8 bases between the germline ends. The CDR3 is CASSQDRANTQYF. The DNA for the CDR3 is TGTGCCAGCAGCCAAGATCGTGCGAATACGCAGTATTTT. Supplemented by reference TRBV14 and TRBJ2-3, the full variable domain reads EAGVTQFPSHSVIEKGQTVTLRCDPISGHDNLYWYRRVMGKEIKFLLHFVKESKQDESGMPNNRFLAERTGGTYSTLKVQPAELEDSGVYFCASSQDRANTQYFGPGTRLTVL.

This clonotype was detected ten times or more. This chain joins TRBV11-3 and TRBJ1-2, with D maybe TRBD1 (6 bases). The CDR3 runs to 13 residues. CDR1 and CDR2 (germline): SGHNT, YENEEA. The germline V and J ends were trimmed by 1 base and 4 bases, with 7 bases remaining between them. CDR3 sequence: CASSLAGAYGYTF. The DNA of the CDR3 is TGTGCCAGCAGCTTAGCAGGGGCCTATGGCTACACCTTC.

The table lists this clonotype with many counts. This chain joins TRBV18 and TRBJ2-1, with 7 positions matching TRBD2. The CDR3 has 16 residues. The trim removed 2 bases at V and 6 bases at J, leaving 10 bases unmatched. Germline CDR1 reads KGHSH; CDR2 reads LQKENI. CDR3 bases: TGTGCCAGCTCACCAAATAGTAGGACTAGGGCCAATGAGCAGTTCTTC. It translates to CASSPNSRTRANEQFF.

This clonotype was seen a few times. V gene TRBV12-5 combines with J gene TRBJ1-6; D ambiguous. The CDR3 sequence is 12 residues long. CDR1 is LGHNT, CDR2 FRNRAP, per germline. V gave up 5 bases and J gave up 8 bases, with 7 bases separating them. The CDR3 DNA sequence: TGTGCTAGTGGTCTGACGGATTCACCCCTCCACTTT. Translation gives CASGLTDSPLHF.

The V call is TRBV12-3 or TRBV12-4, the J call TRBJ2-3; 8 bases are a match to TRBD1. The CDR3 sequence is 17 residues long. Germline trimming cut 5 bases from V and 4 bases from J; bases unmatched to any gene: 14. CDR3 sequence reads: CASSRLRGQVIPDTQYF. Written as DNA, the CDR3 is TGTGCCAGCAGTCGTTTGCGGGGACAGGTAATTCCAGATACGCAGTATTTT.

This clonotype was seen many times. The gene calls are TRBV2 and TRBJ2-5; 8 bases are a match to TRBD2. J gave up 5 bases and V 4 bases, and 6 bases lay outside the gene matches. The germline V gene encodes CDR1 SNHLY and CDR2 FYNNEI. This CDR3 has 14 amino acids. The CDR3 nucleotides read TGTGCCAGCAGTGGGCCGGGGGGGCAGGAGACCCAGTACTTC. Amino acids: CASSGPGGQETQYF. Full variable domain (rest looked up from reference TRBV2 and TRBJ2-5): EPEVTQTPSHQVTQMGQEVILRCVPISNHLYFYWYRQILGQKVEFLVSFYNNEISEKSEIFDDQFSVERPDGSNFTLKIRSTKLEDSAMYFCASSGPGGQETQYFGPGTRLLVL.

This clonotype has a count of ten or more. The chain combines TRBV18 with TRBJ1-1, with a tentative D call TRBD1 (5 bases). Germline V gene sequence: CDR1 KGHSH, CDR2 LQKENI. The V gene lost 4 bases and the J gene lost 3 bases, with 12 bases spanning the gap. The CDR3 sequence is 14 residues long. CDR3 loop: CASSQGTRDTEAFF. CDR3 bases: TGTGCCAGCTCACAAGGAACCAGGGACACTGAAGCTTTCTTT. Filled out from reference TRBV18 and TRBJ1-1, the complete variable domain reads NAGVMQNPRHLVRRRGQEARLRCSPMKGHSHVYWYRQLPEEGLKFMVYLQKENIIDESGMPKERFSAEFPKEGPSILRIQQVVRGDSAAYFCASSQGTRDTEAFFGQGTRLTVV.

V usage is TRBV6-1 and J usage is TRBJ2-7; D is uncertain. This CDR3 region has 13 residues. Germline V gene data show CDR1 as MNHNS and CDR2 as SASEGT. V was cut by 8 bases and J by 5 bases, with 16 bases left in between. The CDR3 here is CASWSGNPDEQYF. DNA of the CDR3: TGTGCCAGCTGGTCCGGAAACCCGGACGAGCAGTACTTC.

This clonotype was counted ten times or more. The chain links TRBV29-1 to TRBJ2-7, with 7 positions matching TRBD1. The CDR3 consists of 14 residues. Looked up from germline, CDR1 is SQVTM and CDR2 is ANQGSEA. The junction had 8 bases not matched to a gene; V was cut back by 2 bases and J by 4 bases. CDR3: CSVETGQKSYEQYF. The DNA for the CDR3 is TGCAGCGTTGAAACGGGACAGAAAAGTTACGAGCAGTACTTC.

This clonotype was counted between two and nine times. V gene TRBV7-9 combines with J gene TRBJ1-2, with a possible D match to TRBD1 (6 bases). The CDR3 has 13 amino acids. Trimming stripped 5 bases from V and 9 bases from J, with 16 bases between. In germline, CDR1 is SEHNR, CDR2 FQNEAQ (reference sequence). CDR3 sequence reads: CASSPSGGPSYTF. CDR3 DNA: TGTGCCAGCAGCCCGTCCGGGGGCCCTAGCTACACCTTC.

This clonotype was seen many times. The chain couples TRBV6-6 to TRBJ2-2; D is undetermined. The CDR3 runs to 13 residues. V gave up 2 bases and J gave up 7 bases, with 8 bases separating them. Germline lookup yields CDR1 MNHNY and CDR2 SVGAGI (reference sequence). CDR3 amino acids: CASSYRVGGELFF. CDR3 bases: TGTGCCAGCAGTTACAGGGTGGGCGGGGAGCTGTTTTTT.

This clonotype was counted between two and nine times. J is TRBJ2-7 and V is TRBV12-3 or TRBV12-4; D unclear. Trimming removed 3 bases at V and 3 bases at J, with 12 bases between. This CDR3 has 14 amino acids. This chain's CDR3 is CASSFGPIFYEQYF. CDR3 sequence (DNA): TGTGCCAGCAGTTTCGGTCCTATATTCTACGAGCAGTACTTC.

The sample holds a few counts of this clonotype. This chain uses TRBV29-1 with TRBJ2-1; TRBD2 is a possible D gene (5 bases). Trimming stripped 0 bases from V and 1 base from J, with 13 bases between. The CDR3 is 16 amino acids. Germline CDR1 is SQVTM and CDR2 is ANQGSEA. The CDR3 spells CSVEDHRGLSYNEQFF. In DNA form, the CDR3 reads TGCAGCGTTGAAGATCATCGAGGGTTGTCCTACAATGAGCAGTTCTTC.

This clonotype occurred many times. The chain links TRBV11-2 to TRBJ2-3, with 7 bases matching TRBD2. The ends lost 1 base at V and 5 bases at J; junction bases unmatched: 6. Germline CDR1 SGHAT, CDR2 FQNNGV. This CDR3 is 15 amino acids long. The CDR3: CASSLAAGVGDTQYF. DNA for the CDR3: TGTGCCAGCAGCTTAGCGGCGGGAGTGGGAGATACGCAGTATTTT.

The table lists this clonotype with a few counts. The chain joins TRBV27 to TRBJ1-1; TRBD1 matches 10 bases. The CDR3 spans 13 residues. Germline V gene data show CDR1 as MNHEY and CDR2 as SMNVEV (reference sequence). V lost 6 bases, J lost 5 bases, and 3 bases stayed unmatched. CDR3 amino acids: CASSPDRGTEAFF. The CDR3 DNA is TGTGCCAGCAGCCCGGACAGGGGGACTGAAGCTTTCTTT.

This clonotype was seen a handful of times. DNA for the CDR3: TGTGCCAGCAGCACCCTGACTAGCGGGAGTTTGGAGACCCAGTACTTC. It encodes CASSTLTSGSLETQYF. The chain is built from TRBV7-9 and TRBJ2-5; 12 positions match TRBD2. The CDR3 has 16 residues. Germline V CDR1 and CDR2: SEHNR, FQNEAQ (reference sequence). V was clipped by 5 bases and J by 5 bases; unmatched bases: 9.

Comment on this clonotype: A read error is possible here, since a much larger clone lies one base away. The chain couples TRBV5-1 to TRBJ2-1; D not certain. The CDR3 is made up of 17 amino acids. The V gene's germline CDR1 is SGHRS and CDR2 YFSETQ. V was pared by 4 bases and J by 0 bases, with 17 bases between. This CDR3 is CASSPRGIRSSYNEQFF. In DNA, the CDR3 is TGCGCCAGCAGCCCGAGAGGAATTCGAAGCTCCTACAATGAGCAGTTCTTC.

The rearrangement links TRBV29-1 to TRBJ1-2, with D uncertain. Trimming shortened V by 1 base and J by 6 bases, and 12 bases separated the two germline ends. This CDR3 has 13 residues. CDR1 SQVTM and CDR2 ANQGSEA come from the germline V gene. This CDR3 reads CSVEVEETDGYTF. The CDR3, as DNA: TGCAGCGTTGAAGTGGAAGAAACCGATGGCTACACCTTC.

This clonotype was counted many times. The V and J genes are TRBV12-3 or TRBV12-4 and TRBJ2-2; D could derive from TRBD1 or TRBD2 (5 bases each). V was shortened by 5 bases and J by 7 bases, with 17 bases between the two germline ends. This CDR3 is built from 15 residues. Here the CDR3 reads CASSGSRGKHGELFF. For the CDR3, the DNA is TGTGCCAGCAGTGGGTCCCGGGGCAAGCACGGGGAGCTGTTTTTT.

A few counts support this clonotype. The J gene is TRBJ1-2, the V gene TRBV5-1, with a weak D call TRBD1 (5 bases). The CDR3 has 14 residues. The V end was cut by 2 bases, the J end by 2 bases, with 10 bases between. Germline V lookup: CDR1 SGHRS, CDR2 YFSETQ. CDR3 sequence: CASSLGVSNYGYTF. As DNA, the CDR3 is TGCGCCAGCAGCTTAGGGGTTTCCAACTATGGCTACACCTTC.

The sample holds many counts of this clonotype. The gene calls are TRBV7-2 and TRBJ2-1; TRBD2 matches 7 bases. The CDR3 totals 16 residues. Germline V gene data show CDR1 as SGHTA and CDR2 as FQGNSA. The V and J ends lost 4 bases and 6 bases, in that order; junction bases with no gene match: 12. CDR3 nucleotide sequence: TGTGCCAGCAGCTCGGCGACTAGCTTCCCCCTCAATGAGCAGTTCTTC. This gives the protein CASSSATSFPLNEQFF.

A remark on this clonotype: A read error is possible here, since a much larger clone lies one base away. The chain has TRBV2 and TRBJ1-6; 10 bases are a match to TRBD1. Germline-derived CDR1 and CDR2 are SNHLY and FYNNEI. CDR3 size: 19 residues. The CDR3 protein is CVSSDGTGDLSSYNSPLHF. The CDR3 DNA reads as TGTGTCAGCAGTGACGGGACAGGGGACCTCAGCTCCTATAATTCACCCCTCCACTTT.

This clonotype came up a few times. The gene calls are TRBV5-1 and TRBJ2-7; D unclear. The V gene lost 0 bases and the J gene lost 2 bases, with 9 bases spanning the gap. CDR1 is SGHRS, CDR2 YFSETQ, per germline. This CDR3 contains 14 residues. DNA of the CDR3: TGCGCCAGCAGCTTGGGGGCGTTTGCCTACGAGCAGTACTTC. It encodes CASSLGAFAYEQYF. Drawing the rest from reference TRBV5-1 and TRBJ2-7, the complete variable domain is KAGVTQTPRYLIKTRGQQVTLSCSPISGHRSVSWYQQTPGQGLQFLFEYFSETQRNKGNFPGRFSGRQFSNSRSEMNVSTLELGDSALYLCASSLGAFAYEQYFGPGTRLTVT.

This clonotype was picked up many times. The rearrangement uses TRBV20-1 and TRBJ2-4; 10 positions agree with TRBD2. Germline CDR1 reads DFQATT; CDR2 reads SNEGSKA (reference sequence). The CDR3 consists of 17 residues. V shed 3 bases, J shed 2 bases, and the junction held 10 bases outside the gene matches. DNA for the CDR3: TGCAGTGCTAGGGCTAGCGGGAGTTTAAATCCCAAAAACATTCAGTACTTC. This encodes CSARASGSLNPKNIQYF.

This clonotype came up many times. This chain links TRBV29-1 with TRBJ2-7; the match to TRBD1 covers 7 bases. After removal of 0 bases from V and 0 bases from J, the junction contained 8 bases not matched to a gene. This CDR3 has 16 residues. Germline V gene lookup returns CDR1 SQVTM and CDR2 ANQGSEA. The CDR3 region has the DNA TGCAGCGTTGAAGATCTTAGACAGGGAAACTCCTACGAGCAGTACTTC. Translated, it gives CSVEDLRQGNSYEQYF.

V usage is TRBV6-1 and J usage is TRBJ2-1; D is undetermined. Trimming shortened V by 5 bases and J by 8 bases, and 10 bases separated the two germline ends. In germline, CDR1 is MNHNS, CDR2 SASEGT. CDR3 length: 12 amino acids. The CDR3 DNA reads TGTGCCAGCAGTCCGGAGTGGGATGAGCAGTTCTTC. Protein product: CASSPEWDEQFF.

This clonotype was seen many times. CDR3 in DNA: TGTGCCACCAGCAGGTGGAGGGAAATCACAGATACGCAGTATTTT. Protein: CATSRWREITDTQYF. This sequence joins TRBV15 and TRBJ2-3; D might be TRBD2 (6 bases). The CDR3 covers 15 residues. From germline, CDR1 is LNHNV and CDR2 YYDKDF (reference sequence). V lost 3 bases to trimming and J lost 2 bases, with 12 bases between them. Full variable domain (rest looked up from reference TRBV15 and TRBJ2-3): DAMVIQNPRYQVTQFGKPVTLSCSQTLNHNVMYWYQQKSSQAPKLLFHYYDKDFNNEADTPDNFQSRRPNTSFCFLDIRSPGLGDTAMYLCATSRWREITDTQYFGPGTRLTVL.

This clonotype has ten or more counts. The chain uses TRBV11-2 and TRBJ2-1; possible D gene TRBD1, 5 bases. The CDR3 extends over 15 amino acids. The V end was cut by 4 bases, the J end by 7 bases, with 17 bases between. The germline gives CDR1 SGHAT, CDR2 FQNNGV. CDR3 in DNA: TGTGCCAGCAGCTCCCCTTGGGGCCGAGGTAATGAGCAGTTCTTC. This encodes CASSSPWGRGNEQFF.

This clonotype was counted ten times or more. The V call is TRBV7-2, the J call TRBJ2-3, with a weak D call TRBD2 (6 bases). V gave up 1 base and J gave up 0 bases, with 11 bases separating them. The length of the CDR3 is 16 residues. Germline CDR1 reads SGHTA; CDR2 reads FQGNSA. CDR3 coding DNA: TGTGCCAGCAGCTTAGGTCTCCGGGGGAGCACAGATACGCAGTATTTT. Its protein product is CASSLGLRGSTDTQYF.